The 3 T cell receptor beta chains in this list originate from one sample, sequenced in a study of CD4+ T cells in melanoma. The method was immunoSEQ multiplex PCR; TCRdb's version includes in-frame clones alone and lacks a portion of them. The sample lists tens of thousands of clones; roughly 69% were seen once. Sequences were obtained from tumor tissue. These TCRs come from a human donor with melanoma.

The chain joins TRBV2 to TRBJ1-4, with 11 bases fitting TRBD1. The CDR3 runs 14 residues. V was pared by 7 bases and J by 8 bases, with 6 bases of the junction left unmatched. Germline CDR1 and CDR2: SNHLY and FYNNEI. CDR3 DNA: TGTGCCAGCACCGGACAGGGGGCAGAGGAAAAACTGTTTTTT. Protein product: CASTGQGAEEKLFF. The full variable domain, rest sourced from reference TRBV2 and TRBJ1-4, is EPEVTQTPSHQVTQMGQEVILRCVPISNHLYFYWYRQILGQKVEFLVSFYNNEISEKSEIFDDQFSVERPDGSNFTLKIRSTKLEDSAMYFCASTGQGAEEKLFFGSGTQLSVL.

The chain recombines TRBV11-2 with TRBJ2-7; D is perhaps TRBD1 (6 bases). In germline, CDR1 is SGHAT, CDR2 FQNNGV. This CDR3 has 15 residues. With 5 bases removed from V and 0 bases from J, the gap between germline ends came to 14 bases. CDR3 nucleotides: TGTGCCAGCAGCCCGCGACAGGTCATCTCCTACGAGCAGTACTTC. Protein sequence: CASSPRQVISYEQYF.

The rearrangement joins TRBV30 to TRBJ2-1; TRBD2 agrees at 8 bases. J was trimmed by 8 bases and V by 3 bases; bases with no gene match: 3. From germline, CDR1 is GTSNPN and CDR2 SVGIG (reference sequence). The CDR3 is 12 amino acids. As DNA, the CDR3 is TGTGCCTGGAGCGGGGGGGCTTATGAGCAGTTCTTC. Residues: CAWSGGAYEQFF.